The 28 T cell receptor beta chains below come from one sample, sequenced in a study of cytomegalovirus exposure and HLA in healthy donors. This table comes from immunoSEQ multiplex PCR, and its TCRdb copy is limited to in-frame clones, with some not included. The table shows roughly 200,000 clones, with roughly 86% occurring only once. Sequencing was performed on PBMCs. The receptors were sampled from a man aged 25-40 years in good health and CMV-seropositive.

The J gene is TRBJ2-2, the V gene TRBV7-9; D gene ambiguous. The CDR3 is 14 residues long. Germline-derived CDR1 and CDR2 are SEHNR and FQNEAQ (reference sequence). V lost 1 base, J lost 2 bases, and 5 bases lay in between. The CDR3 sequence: CASSLGHNTGELFF. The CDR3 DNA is TGTGCCAGCAGCTTAGGCCACAACACCGGGGAGCTGTTTTTT.

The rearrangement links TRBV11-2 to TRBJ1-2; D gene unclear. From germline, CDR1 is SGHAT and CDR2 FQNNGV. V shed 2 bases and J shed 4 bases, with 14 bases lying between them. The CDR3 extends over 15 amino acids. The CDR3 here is CASSLYLVEFYGYTF. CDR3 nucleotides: TGTGCCAGCAGCTTATATCTCGTTGAATTCTATGGCTACACCTTC. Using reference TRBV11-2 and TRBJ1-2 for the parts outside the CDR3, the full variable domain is EAGVAQSPRYKIIEKRQSVAFWCNPISGHATLYWYQQILGQGPKLLIQFQNNGVVDDSQLPKDRFSAERLKGVDSTLKIQPAKLEDSAVYLCASSLYLVEFYGYTFGSGTRLTVV.

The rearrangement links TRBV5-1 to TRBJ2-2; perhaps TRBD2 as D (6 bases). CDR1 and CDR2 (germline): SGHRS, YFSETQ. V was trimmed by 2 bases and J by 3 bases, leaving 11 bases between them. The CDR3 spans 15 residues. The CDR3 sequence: CASSFRDLDTGELFF. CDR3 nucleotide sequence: TGCGCCAGCAGCTTTAGGGACTTAGACACCGGGGAGCTGTTTTTT.

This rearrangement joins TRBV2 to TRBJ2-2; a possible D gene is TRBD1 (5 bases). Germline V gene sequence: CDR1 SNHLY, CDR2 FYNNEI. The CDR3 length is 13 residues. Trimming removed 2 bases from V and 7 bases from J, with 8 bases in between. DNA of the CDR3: TGTGCCAGCAGTGAAAGGGGAATCGGGGAGCTGTTTTTT. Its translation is CASSERGIGELFF.

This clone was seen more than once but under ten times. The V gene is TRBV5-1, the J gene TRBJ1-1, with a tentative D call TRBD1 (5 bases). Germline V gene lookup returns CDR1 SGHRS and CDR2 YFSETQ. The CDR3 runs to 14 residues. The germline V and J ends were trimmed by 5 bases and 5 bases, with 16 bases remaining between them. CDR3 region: CASSAEGKGTEAFF. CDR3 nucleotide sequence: TGCGCCAGCAGTGCTGAGGGGAAGGGGACTGAAGCTTTCTTT.

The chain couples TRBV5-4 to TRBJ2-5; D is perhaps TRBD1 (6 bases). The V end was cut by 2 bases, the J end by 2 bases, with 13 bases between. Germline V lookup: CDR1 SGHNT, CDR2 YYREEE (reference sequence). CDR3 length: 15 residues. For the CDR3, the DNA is TGTGCCAGCAGCTTTTTAGGGGGTCTTCAAGAGACCCAGTACTTC. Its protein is CASSFLGGLQETQYF.

CDR3 DNA: TGCGCCAGCGCCGTTACGGGGGCTTTAACTGAAGCTTTCTTT. The encoded protein is CASAVTGALTEAFF. V is TRBV5-1 and J is TRBJ1-1; possibly TRBD1 for D (6 bases). The CDR3 consists of 14 residues. Deletions cut 7 bases from V and 5 bases from J, with 18 bases between. Per germline, CDR1 SGHRS and CDR2 YFSETQ.

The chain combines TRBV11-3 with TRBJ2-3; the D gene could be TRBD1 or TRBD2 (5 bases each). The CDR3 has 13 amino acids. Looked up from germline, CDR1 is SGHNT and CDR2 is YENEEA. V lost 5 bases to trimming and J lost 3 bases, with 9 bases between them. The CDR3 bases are TGTGCCAGCAGCCAGGGACCAACAGATACGCAGTATTTT. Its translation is CASSQGPTDTQYF.

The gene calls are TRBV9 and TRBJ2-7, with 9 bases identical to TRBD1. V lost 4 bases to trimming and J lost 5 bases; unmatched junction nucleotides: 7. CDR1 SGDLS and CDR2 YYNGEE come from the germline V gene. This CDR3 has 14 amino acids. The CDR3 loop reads CASSSGQGVDEQYF. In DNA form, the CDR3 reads TGTGCCAGCAGCTCGGGACAGGGTGTGGACGAGCAGTACTTC.

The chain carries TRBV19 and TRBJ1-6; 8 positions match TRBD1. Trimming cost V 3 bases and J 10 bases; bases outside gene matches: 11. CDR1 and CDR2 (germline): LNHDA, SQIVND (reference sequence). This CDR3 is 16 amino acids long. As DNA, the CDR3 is TGTGCCAGTAGTATTGGGGTGGGGACAGGTCGATCACCCCTCCACTTT. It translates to CASSIGVGTGRSPLHF.

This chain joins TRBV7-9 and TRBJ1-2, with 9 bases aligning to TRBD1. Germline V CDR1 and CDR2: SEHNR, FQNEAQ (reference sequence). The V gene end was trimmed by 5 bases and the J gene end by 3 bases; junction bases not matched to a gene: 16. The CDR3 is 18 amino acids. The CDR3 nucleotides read TGTGCCAGCAGCAAGAACCGGGACAGGGTAGAGGGACACTATGGCTACACCTTC. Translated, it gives CASSKNRDRVEGHYGYTF.

This CDR3 reads CSGRGGMDEQFF. The CDR3 nucleotides read TGCAGCGGGCGGGGGGGCATGGATGAGCAGTTCTTC. The rearrangement links TRBV29-1 to TRBJ2-1; 9 positions agree with TRBD2. The germline V gene encodes CDR1 SQVTM and CDR2 ANQGSEA. This CDR3 has 12 residues. With V trimmed by 7 bases and J by 8 bases, 6 bases remained unmatched.

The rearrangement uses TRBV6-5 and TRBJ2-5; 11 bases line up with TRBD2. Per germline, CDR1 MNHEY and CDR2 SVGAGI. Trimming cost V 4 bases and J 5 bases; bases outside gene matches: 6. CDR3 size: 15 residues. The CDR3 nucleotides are TGTGCCAGCAGTTCCCGACTAGCGGGGACGGAGACCCAGTACTTC. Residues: CASSSRLAGTETQYF.

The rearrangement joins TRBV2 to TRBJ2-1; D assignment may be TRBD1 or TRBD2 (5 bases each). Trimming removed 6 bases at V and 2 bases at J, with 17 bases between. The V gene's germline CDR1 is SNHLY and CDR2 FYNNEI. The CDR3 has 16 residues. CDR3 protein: CASRETGTSAYNEQFF. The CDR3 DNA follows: TGTGCCAGCAGAGAAACCGGGACGTCAGCCTACAATGAGCAGTTCTTC.

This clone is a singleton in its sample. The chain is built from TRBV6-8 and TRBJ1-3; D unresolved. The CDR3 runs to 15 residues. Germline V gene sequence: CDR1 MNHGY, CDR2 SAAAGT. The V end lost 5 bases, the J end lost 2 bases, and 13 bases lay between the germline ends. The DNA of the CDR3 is TGTGCCAGCAGTCCCCCAGTCTTGGCTGGAAACACCATATATTTT. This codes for CASSPPVLAGNTIYF.

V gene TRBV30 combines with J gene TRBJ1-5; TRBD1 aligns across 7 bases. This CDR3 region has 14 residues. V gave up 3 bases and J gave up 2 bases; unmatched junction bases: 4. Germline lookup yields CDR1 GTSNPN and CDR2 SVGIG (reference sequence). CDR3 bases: TGTGCCTGGAGCCCCGGACAGGGCAATCAGCCCCAGCATTTT. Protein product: CAWSPGQGNQPQHF.

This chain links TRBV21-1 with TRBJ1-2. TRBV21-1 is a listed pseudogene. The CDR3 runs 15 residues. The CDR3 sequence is CASSPLVGRVCGYTF. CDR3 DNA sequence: TGTGCCAGCAGCCCCCTTGTTGGGAGGGTGTGTGGCTACACCTTC.

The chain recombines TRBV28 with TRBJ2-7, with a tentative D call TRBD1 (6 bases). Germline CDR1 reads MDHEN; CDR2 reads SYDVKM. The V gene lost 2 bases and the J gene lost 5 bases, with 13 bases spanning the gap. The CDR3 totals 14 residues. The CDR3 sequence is CASSLPGQFNEQYF. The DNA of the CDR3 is TGTGCCAGCAGTTTACCGGGACAATTCAACGAGCAGTACTTC. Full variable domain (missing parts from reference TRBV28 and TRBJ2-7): DVKVTQSSRYLVKRTGEKVFLECVQDMDHENMFWYRQDPGLGLRLIYFSYDVKMKEKGDIPEGYSVSREKKERFSLILESASTNQTSMYLCASSLPGQFNEQYFGPGTRLTVT.

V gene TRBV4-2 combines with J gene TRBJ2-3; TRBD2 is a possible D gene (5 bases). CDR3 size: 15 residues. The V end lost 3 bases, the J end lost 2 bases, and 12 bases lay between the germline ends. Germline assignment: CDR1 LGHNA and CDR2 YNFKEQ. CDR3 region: CASSHIERATDTQYF. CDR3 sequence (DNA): TGTGCCAGCAGCCATATTGAGAGGGCCACAGATACGCAGTATTTT.

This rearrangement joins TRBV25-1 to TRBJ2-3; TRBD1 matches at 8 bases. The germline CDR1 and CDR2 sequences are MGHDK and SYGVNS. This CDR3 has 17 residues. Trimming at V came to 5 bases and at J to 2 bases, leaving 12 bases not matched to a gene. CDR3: CASSIERTGTFTDTQYF. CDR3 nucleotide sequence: TGTGCCAGCAGTATTGAACGGACAGGGACCTTCACAGATACGCAGTATTTT.

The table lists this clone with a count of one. CDR3 DNA sequence: TGTGCCATCAGTGGGGGGGACCAGCCCCAGCATTTT. Its translation: CAISGGDQPQHF. The chain recombines TRBV10-3 with TRBJ1-5; D possibly corresponds to TRBD1 (5 bases). Germline values: CDR1 ENHRY, CDR2 SYGVKD. Between the trimmed V and J ends, which lost 4 bases and 7 bases, there was a span of 8 bases. This CDR3 has 12 amino acids.

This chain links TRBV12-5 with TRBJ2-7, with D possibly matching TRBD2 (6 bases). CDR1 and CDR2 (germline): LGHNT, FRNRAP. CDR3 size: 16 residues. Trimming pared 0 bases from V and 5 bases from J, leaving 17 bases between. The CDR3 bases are TGTGCTAGTGGTTTGGTGACCGGGACTGGGGGAGACGAGCAGTACTTC. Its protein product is CASGLVTGTGGDEQYF.

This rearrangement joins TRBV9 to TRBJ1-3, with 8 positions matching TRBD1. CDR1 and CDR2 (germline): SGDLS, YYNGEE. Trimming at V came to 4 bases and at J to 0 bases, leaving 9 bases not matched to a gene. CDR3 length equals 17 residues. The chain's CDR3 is CASSPISGGGSGNTIYF. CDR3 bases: TGTGCCAGCAGCCCGATTTCAGGGGGCGGCTCTGGAAACACCATATATTTT. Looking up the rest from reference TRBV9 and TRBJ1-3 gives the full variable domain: DSGVTQTPKHLITATGQRVTLRCSPRSGDLSVYWYQQSLDQGLQFLIQYYNGEERAKGNILERFSAQQFPDLHSELNLSSLELGDSALYFCASSPISGGGSGNTIYFGEGSWLTVV.

CDR3 region: CASSRQGGGNTIYF. The DNA for the CDR3 is TGTGCCAGCAGCCGTCAGGGTGGTGGAAACACCATATATTTT. The chain couples TRBV11-3 to TRBJ1-3; a possible D gene is TRBD1 (5 bases). The ends were cut back, 5 bases at V and 3 bases at J, with 11 bases in the middle. Germline lookup yields CDR1 SGHNT and CDR2 YENEEA. The CDR3 length is 14 residues.

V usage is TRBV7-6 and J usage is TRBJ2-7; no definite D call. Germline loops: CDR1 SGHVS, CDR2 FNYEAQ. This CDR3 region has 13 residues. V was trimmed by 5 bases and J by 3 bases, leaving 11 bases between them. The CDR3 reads CASSPRVNYEQYF. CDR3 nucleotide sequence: TGTGCCAGCAGCCCTCGAGTGAACTACGAGCAGTACTTC.

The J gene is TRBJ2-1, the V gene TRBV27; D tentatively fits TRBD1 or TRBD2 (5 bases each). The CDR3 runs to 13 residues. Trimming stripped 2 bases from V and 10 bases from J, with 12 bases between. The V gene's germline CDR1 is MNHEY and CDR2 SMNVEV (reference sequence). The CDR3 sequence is CASSLMGRGEQFF. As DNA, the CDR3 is TGTGCCAGCAGTTTAATGGGGCGAGGGGAGCAGTTCTTC.

As DNA, the CDR3 is TGCAGCGCCCGCAATGGGGCGGGGGTTCTGCATACGCAGTATTTT. Amino acid sequence: CSARNGAGVLHTQYF. This chain uses TRBV29-1 with TRBJ2-3; 7 bases are shared with TRBD2. Germline trimming cut 7 bases from V and 7 bases from J; bases unmatched to any gene: 17. CDR1 and CDR2 (germline): SQVTM, ANQGSEA. This CDR3 has 15 residues.

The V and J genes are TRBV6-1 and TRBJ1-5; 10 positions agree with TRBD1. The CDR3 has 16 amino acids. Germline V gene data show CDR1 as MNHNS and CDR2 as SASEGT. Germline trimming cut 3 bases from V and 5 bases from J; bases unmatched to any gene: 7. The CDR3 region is CASSEVAGTGDQPQHF. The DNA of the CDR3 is TGTGCCAGCAGTGAGGTCGCCGGGACAGGGGATCAGCCCCAGCATTTT.